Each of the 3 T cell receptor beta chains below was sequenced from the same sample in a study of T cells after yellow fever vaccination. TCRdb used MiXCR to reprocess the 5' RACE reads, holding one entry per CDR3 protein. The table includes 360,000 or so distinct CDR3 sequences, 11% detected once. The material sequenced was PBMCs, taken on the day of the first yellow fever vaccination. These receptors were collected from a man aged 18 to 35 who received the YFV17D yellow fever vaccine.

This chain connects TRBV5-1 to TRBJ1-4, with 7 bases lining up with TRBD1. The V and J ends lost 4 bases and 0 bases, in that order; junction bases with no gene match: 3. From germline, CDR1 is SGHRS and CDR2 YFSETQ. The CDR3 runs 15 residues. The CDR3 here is CASSPGTATNEKLFF. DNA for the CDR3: TGCGCCAGCAGCCCCGGGACAGCAACTAATGAAAAACTGTTTTTT. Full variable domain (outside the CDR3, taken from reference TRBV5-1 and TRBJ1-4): KAGVTQTPRYLIKTRGQQVTLSCSPISGHRSVSWYQQTPGQGLQFLFEYFSETQRNKGNFPGRFSGRQFSNSRSEMNVSTLELGDSALYLCASSPGTATNEKLFFGSGTQLSVL.

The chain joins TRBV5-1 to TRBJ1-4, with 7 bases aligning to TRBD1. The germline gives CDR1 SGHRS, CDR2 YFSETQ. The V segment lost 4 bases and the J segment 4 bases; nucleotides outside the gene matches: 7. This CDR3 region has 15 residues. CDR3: CASSPRDSFNEKLFF. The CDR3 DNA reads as TGCGCCAGCAGCCCAAGGGACAGCTTTAATGAAAAACTGTTTTTT. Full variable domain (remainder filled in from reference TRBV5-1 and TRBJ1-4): KAGVTQTPRYLIKTRGQQVTLSCSPISGHRSVSWYQQTPGQGLQFLFEYFSETQRNKGNFPGRFSGRQFSNSRSEMNVSTLELGDSALYLCASSPRDSFNEKLFFGSGTQLSVL.

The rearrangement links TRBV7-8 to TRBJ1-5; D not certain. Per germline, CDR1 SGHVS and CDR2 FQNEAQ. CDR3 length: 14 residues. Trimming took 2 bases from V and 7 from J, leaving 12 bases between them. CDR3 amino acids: CASSLNSGSQPQHF. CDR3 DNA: TGTGCCAGCAGCTTAAACAGCGGATCACAGCCCCAGCATTTT.